This T cell receptor beta chain was sequenced during a study of blood T cell repertoires in COVID-19. As for the study in general: There were acute and convalescent COVID-19 samples, and they came from the United States, Italy and Spain. T cells, B-cell-depleted T cells, or PBMCs supplied cDNA or gDNA.

In the study's own analysis: Estimates of nucleated cell counts were drawn from the amplification of reference gene primers. Data came from immunoSEQ multiplex PCR; TCRdb stores just in-frame clones and leaves some out. V and J calls and clone size come straight from that table; D and trimming were deduced from the DNA. The table records about 360,000 clones, around 88% of them present only once. This receptor was obtained from a man under 40 with active or convalescent COVID-19. The sequenced material came from peripheral blood.

The CDR3: CASSLTGVEPGNTIYF. DNA for the CDR3: TGTGCCAGCAGCTTAACAGGGGTAGAACCTGGAAACACCATATATTTT. The chain uses TRBV5-8 and TRBJ1-3; 7 bases agree with TRBD1. CDR1 is SGHTS, CDR2 YDEGEE, per germline. The CDR3 spans 16 residues. J gave up 2 bases and V 2 bases, and 7 bases lay outside the gene matches.